These T cell receptor beta chains were read from a single sample in a study of graft-versus-host responses after intestinal transplantation. Some clones are missing from TCRdb's copy, which holds only in-frame ones; the method was immunoSEQ multiplex PCR. Counted here are around 100,000 clones, 93% occurring once; the ten biggest clones make up more than 0.9%. No cognate antigen is known for these TCRs. The specimen was unstimulated CD8+ T cells sorted from spleen or lymph node cells, collected before intestinal transplant. The receptors derive from a human donor who received an intestinal transplant. Both conserved end residues are part of each CDR3. A D gene is named only where the DNA matches it firmly.

j_call | v_call | d_call | cdr3_nt | cdr3_aa
TRBJ2-3 | TRBV10-3 | . | TGTGCCATCAGTGAGTCAGTTGGGGGGCGAGGAGATACGCAGTATTTT | CAISESVGGRGDTQYF
TRBJ2-7 | TRBV4-1 | TRBD2 | TGCGCCAGCAGCCAAGAGGGGGGGAGGACCTACGAGCAGTACTTC | CASSQEGGRTYEQYF
TRBJ2-7 | TRBV6-1 | TRBD2 | TGTGCCAGCAGTAACCCCGGGACTAGCTACGAGCAGTACTTC | CASSNPGTSYEQYF
TRBJ2-7 | TRBV4-1 | TRBD2 | TGCGCCAGCAGCCAAGCTAGCGGTTCCTACGAGCAGTACTTC | CASSQASGSYEQYF
TRBJ1-1 | TRBV6-5 | . | TGTGCCAGCAGTTACGGGGGAATTGAAGCTTTCTTT | CASSYGGIEAFF
TRBJ2-7 | TRBV6-1 | . | TGTGCCACCCTTGGGGGGCTGGACGAGCAGTACTTC | CATLGGLDEQYF
TRBJ2-1 | TRBV13 | TRBD1 | TGTGCCAGCAGCCCCTGGCTACAGGGGAATGAGCAGTTCTTC | CASSPWLQGNEQFF
TRBJ2-3 | TRBV7-9 | TRBD1 | TGTGCCAGCAGCTTAGTGGGACAGGGGCTCATAGACACAGATACGCAGTATTTT | CASSLVGQGLIDTDTQYF
TRBJ1-2 | TRBV5-4 | TRBD1 | TGTGCCACCAAGCTGGGTATACAGGGGTCCTATGGCTACACCTTC | CATKLGIQGSYGYTF
TRBJ2-2 | TRBV2 | TRBD1 | TGTGCCAGCATCCGAAAGGGACAGGGCCTCACCGGGGAGCTGTTTTTT | CASIRKGQGLTGELFF